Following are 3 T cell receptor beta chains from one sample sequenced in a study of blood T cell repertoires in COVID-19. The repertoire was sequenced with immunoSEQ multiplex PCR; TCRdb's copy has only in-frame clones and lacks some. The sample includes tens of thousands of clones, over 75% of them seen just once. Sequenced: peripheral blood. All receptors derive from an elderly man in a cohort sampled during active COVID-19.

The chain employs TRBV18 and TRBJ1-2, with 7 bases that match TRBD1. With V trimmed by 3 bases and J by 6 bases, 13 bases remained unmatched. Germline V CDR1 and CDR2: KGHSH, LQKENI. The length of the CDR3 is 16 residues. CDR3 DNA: TGTGCCAGCTCACCCCGACAGGGTCGGGCCCCGGATGGCTACACCTTC. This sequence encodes CASSPRQGRAPDGYTF.

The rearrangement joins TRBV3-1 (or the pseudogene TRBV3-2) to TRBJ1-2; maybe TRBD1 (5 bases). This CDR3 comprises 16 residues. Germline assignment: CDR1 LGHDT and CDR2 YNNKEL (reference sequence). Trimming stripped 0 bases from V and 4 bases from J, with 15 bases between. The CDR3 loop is CASSQDSSGSVYGYTF. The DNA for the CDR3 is TGTGCCAGCAGCCAAGATTCGTCAGGGTCGGTCTATGGCTACACCTTC.

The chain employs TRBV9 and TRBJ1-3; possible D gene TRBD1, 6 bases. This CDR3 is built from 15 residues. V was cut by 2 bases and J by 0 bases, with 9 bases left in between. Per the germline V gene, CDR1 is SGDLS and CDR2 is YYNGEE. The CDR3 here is CASSVDSSSGNTIYF. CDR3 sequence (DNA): TGTGCCAGCAGCGTGGACAGCTCCTCTGGAAACACCATATATTTT.